This TCR beta chain was retrieved from a study of T cell responses to AZD1222 COVID-19 vaccine. Libraries were prepared by immunoSEQ multiplex PCR; TCRdb keeps only in-frame clonotypes and omits some of them. The repertoire holds roughly 120,000 clones, with 88% as singletons. The sequence was obtained from an adult in good health. The input for sequencing was peripheral blood, taken on day 0 of MenACWY control vaccination.

The CDR3 is CASSVEGDYGYTF. Written as DNA, the CDR3 is TGTGCCAGCAGTGTTGAAGGGGATTATGGCTACACCTTC. The V and J genes are TRBV2 and TRBJ1-2; perhaps TRBD1 as D (5 bases). The CDR3 consists of 13 residues. CDR1 and CDR2 from the germline V gene are SNHLY and FYNNEI. V lost 4 bases to trimming and J lost 5 bases, with 11 bases between them.